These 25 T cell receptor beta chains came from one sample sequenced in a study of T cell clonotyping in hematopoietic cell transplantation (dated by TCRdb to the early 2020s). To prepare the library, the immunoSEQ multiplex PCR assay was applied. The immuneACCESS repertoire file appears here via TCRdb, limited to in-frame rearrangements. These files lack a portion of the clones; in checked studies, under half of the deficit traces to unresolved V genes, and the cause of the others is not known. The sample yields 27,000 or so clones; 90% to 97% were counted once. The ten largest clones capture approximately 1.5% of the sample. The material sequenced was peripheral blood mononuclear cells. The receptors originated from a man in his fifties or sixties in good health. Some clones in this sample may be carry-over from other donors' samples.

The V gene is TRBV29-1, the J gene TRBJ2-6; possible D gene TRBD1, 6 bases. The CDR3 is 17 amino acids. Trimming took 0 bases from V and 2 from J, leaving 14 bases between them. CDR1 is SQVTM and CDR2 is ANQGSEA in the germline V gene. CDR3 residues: CSVEEGRGLAGANVLTF. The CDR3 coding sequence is TGCAGCGTTGAAGAAGGCAGGGGCCTTGCTGGGGCCAACGTCCTGACTTTC.

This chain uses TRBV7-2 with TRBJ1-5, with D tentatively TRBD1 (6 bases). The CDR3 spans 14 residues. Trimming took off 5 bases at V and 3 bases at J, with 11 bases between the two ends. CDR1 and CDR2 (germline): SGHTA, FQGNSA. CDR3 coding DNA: TGTGCCAGCAGCCTCCAGGGGACCAATCAGCCCCAGCATTTT. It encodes CASSLQGTNQPQHF.

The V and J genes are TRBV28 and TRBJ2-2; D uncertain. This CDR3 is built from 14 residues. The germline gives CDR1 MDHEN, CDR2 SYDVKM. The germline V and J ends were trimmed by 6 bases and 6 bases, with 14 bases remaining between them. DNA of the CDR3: TGTGCCAGCAGACCCCCGTGGGCCCCCGGGGAGCTGTTTTTT. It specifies CASRPPWAPGELFF.

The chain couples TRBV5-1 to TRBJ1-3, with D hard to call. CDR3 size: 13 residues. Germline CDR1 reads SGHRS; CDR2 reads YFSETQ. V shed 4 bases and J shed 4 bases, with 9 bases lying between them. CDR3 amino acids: CASSPPQGNTIYF. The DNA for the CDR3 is TGCGCCAGCAGCCCCCCCCAGGGAAACACCATATATTTT.

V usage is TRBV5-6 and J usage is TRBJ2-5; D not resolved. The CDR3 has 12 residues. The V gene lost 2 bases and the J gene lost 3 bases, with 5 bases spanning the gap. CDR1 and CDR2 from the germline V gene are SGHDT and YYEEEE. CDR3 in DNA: TGTGCCAGCAGCTTCACTGAAGAGACCCAGTACTTC. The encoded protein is CASSFTEETQYF.

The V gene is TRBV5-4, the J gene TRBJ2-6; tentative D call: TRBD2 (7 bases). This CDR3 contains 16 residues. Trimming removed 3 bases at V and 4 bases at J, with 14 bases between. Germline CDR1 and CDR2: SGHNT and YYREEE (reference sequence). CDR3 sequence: CASSSGGPFGANVLTF. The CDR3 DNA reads TGTGCCAGCAGCTCCGGGGGGCCCTTCGGGGCCAACGTCCTGACTTTC.

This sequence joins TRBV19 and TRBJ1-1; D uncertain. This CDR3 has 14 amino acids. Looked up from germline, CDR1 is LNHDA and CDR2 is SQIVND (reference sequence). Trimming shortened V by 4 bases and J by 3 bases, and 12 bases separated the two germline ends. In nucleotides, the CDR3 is TGTGCCAGTAGTAACTCTTATACTTACACTGAAGCTTTCTTT. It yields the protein CASSNSYTYTEAFF.

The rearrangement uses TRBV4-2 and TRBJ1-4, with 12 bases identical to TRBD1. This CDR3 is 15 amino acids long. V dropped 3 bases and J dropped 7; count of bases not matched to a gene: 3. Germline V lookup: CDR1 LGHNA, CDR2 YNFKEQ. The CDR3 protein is CASSQGQGAREKLFF. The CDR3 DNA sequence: TGTGCCAGCAGCCAGGGACAGGGGGCACGTGAAAAACTGTTTTTT.

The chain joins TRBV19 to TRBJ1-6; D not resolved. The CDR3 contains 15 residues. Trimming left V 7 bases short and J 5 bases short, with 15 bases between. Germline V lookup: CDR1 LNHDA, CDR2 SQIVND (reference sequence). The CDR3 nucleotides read TGTGCCAGTACTTTCGGGCAGCCAAATAATTCACCCCTCCACTTT. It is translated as CASTFGQPNNSPLHF.

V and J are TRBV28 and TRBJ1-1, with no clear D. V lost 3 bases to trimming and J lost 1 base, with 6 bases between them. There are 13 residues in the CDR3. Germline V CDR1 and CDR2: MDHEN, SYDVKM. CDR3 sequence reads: CASSLWGNTEAFF. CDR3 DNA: TGTGCCAGCAGTTTGTGGGGGAACACTGAAGCTTTCTTT. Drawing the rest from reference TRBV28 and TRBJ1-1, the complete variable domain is DVKVTQSSRYLVKRTGEKVFLECVQDMDHENMFWYRQDPGLGLRLIYFSYDVKMKEKGDIPEGYSVSREKKERFSLILESASTNQTSMYLCASSLWGNTEAFFGQGTRLTVV.

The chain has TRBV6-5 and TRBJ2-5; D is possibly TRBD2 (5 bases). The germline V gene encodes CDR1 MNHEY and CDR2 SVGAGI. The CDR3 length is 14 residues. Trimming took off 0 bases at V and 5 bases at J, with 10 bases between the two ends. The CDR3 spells CASSYSRGYETQYF. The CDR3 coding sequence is TGTGCCAGCAGTTACTCTCGGGGTTACGAGACCCAGTACTTC.

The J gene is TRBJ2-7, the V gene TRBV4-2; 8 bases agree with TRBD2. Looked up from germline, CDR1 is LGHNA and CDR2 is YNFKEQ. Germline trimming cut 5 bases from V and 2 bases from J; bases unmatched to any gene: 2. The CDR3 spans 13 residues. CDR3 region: CASSEGLAYEQYF. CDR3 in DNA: TGTGCCAGCAGCGAGGGACTAGCCTACGAGCAGTACTTC.

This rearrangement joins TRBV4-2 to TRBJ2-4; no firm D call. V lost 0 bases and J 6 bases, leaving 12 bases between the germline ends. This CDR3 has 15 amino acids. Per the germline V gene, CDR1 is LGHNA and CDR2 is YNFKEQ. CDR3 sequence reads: CASSQESQRRNIQYF. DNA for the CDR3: TGTGCCAGCAGCCAAGAATCCCAGCGTAGAAACATTCAGTACTTC.

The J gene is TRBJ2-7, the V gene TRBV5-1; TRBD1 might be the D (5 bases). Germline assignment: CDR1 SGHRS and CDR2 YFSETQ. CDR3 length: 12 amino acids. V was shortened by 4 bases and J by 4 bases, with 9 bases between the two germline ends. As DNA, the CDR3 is TGCGCCAGCAGCCTCCAGGGATACGAGCAGTACTTC. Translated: CASSLQGYEQYF.

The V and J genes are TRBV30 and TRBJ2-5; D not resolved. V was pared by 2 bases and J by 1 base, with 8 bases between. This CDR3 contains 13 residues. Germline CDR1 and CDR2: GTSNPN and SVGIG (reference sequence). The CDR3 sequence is CAWSSGPQETQYF. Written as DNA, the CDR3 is TGTGCCTGGAGTTCCGGGCCCCAAGAGACCCAGTACTTC.

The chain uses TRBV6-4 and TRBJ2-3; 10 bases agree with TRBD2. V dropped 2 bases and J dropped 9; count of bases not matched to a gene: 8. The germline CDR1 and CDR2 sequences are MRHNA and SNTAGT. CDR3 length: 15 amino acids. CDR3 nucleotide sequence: TGTGCCAGCAGTGACGCAGCGGGGGGGCGCGACACGCAGTATTTT. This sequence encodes CASSDAAGGRDTQYF.

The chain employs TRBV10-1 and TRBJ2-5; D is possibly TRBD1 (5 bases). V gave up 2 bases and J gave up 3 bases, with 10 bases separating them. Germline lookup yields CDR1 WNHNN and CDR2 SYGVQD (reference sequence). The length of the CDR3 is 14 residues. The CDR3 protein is CASSEMTAKETQYF. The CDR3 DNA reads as TGCGCCAGCAGTGAGATGACAGCAAAAGAGACCCAGTACTTC.

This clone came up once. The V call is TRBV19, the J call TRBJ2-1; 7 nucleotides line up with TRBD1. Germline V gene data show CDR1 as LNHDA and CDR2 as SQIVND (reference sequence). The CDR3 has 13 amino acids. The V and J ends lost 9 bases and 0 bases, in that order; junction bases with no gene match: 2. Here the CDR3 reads CASRQGSYNEQFF. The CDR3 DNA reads TGTGCCAGCAGACAGGGCTCCTACAATGAGCAGTTCTTC.

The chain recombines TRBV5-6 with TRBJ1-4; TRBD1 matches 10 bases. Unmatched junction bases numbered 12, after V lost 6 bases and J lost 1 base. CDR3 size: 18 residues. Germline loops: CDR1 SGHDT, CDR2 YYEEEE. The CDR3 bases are TGTGCCAGCACCCCTGGGGGTGACAGGGGGCTAACTAATGAAAAACTGTTTTTT. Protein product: CASTPGGDRGLTNEKLFF.

CDR3 nucleotide sequence: TGCAGCGTTGGAAGCCAACAAGCTTTCTTT. Its protein product is CSVGSQQAFF. The chain combines TRBV29-1 with TRBJ1-1; D not resolved. CDR1 and CDR2 (germline): SQVTM, ANQGSEA. The length of the CDR3 is 10 residues. V was cut by 4 bases and J by 9 bases, with 9 bases left in between.

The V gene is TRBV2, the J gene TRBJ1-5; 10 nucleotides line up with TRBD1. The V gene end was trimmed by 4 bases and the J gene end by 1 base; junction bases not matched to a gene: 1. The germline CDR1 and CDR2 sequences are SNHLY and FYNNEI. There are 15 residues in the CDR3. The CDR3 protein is CASSGDRGSNQPQHF. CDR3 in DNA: TGTGCCAGCAGTGGGGACAGGGGAAGCAATCAGCCCCAGCATTTT.

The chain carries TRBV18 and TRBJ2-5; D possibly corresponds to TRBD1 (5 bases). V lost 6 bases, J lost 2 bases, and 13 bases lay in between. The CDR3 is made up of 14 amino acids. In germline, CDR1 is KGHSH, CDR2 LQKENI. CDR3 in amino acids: CASSRDSIQETQYF. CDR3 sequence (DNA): TGTGCCAGCTCTCGAGACAGTATTCAAGAGACCCAGTACTTC.

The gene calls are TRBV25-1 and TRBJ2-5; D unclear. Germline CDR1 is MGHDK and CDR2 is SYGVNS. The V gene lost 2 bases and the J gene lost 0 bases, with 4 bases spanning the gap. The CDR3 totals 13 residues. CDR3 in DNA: TGTGCCAGCAGTGAACCCAACCAAGAGACCCAGTACTTC. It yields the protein CASSEPNQETQYF.

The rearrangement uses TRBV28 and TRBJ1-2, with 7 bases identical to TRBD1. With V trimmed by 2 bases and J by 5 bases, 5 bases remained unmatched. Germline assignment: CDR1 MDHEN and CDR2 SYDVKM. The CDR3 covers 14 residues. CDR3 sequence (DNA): TGTGCCAGCAGTTTAGGGGGACAGACTTATGGCTACACCTTC. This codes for CASSLGGQTYGYTF.

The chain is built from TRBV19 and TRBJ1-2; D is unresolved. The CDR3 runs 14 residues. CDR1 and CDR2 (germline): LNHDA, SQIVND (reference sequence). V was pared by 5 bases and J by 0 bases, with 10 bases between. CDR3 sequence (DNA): TGTGCCAGTAGTGTCAGGAGTACTAACTATGGCTACACCTTC. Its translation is CASSVRSTNYGYTF.